These 30 T cell receptor beta chains were all obtained from the same sample, sequenced in a study of T cell clonotyping in hematopoietic cell transplantation. Using immunoSEQ multiplex PCR, the repertoire was profiled, and TCRdb retains in-frame clones only, with some absent. The data hold about 38,000 clones, with approximately 95% observed a single time. Time point denoted: recipient sample about 28 days before transplant, after cytoreduction. The sample consisted of peripheral blood mononuclear cells, taken before stem cell transplant. All receptors derive from a man in his forties with chronic myeloid leukemia. Some clones in this sample may be carry-over from other donors' samples.

V and J are TRBV4-3 and TRBJ1-1; no reliable D call. Germline-derived CDR1 and CDR2 are LGHNA and YSLEER. V shed 0 bases and J shed 6 bases, with 8 bases lying between them. CDR3 length: 13 amino acids. The CDR3 region has the DNA TGCGCCAGCAGCCAAGATATGATGGCTGAAGCTTTCTTT. It specifies CASSQDMMAEAFF.

This chain connects TRBV5-5 to TRBJ2-2, with TRBD1 identical over 9 bases. This CDR3 has 17 amino acids. In germline, CDR1 is SGHKS, CDR2 YYEKEE (reference sequence). Trimming removed 5 bases from V and 1 base from J; junction bases left unmatched: 9. For the CDR3, the DNA is TGTGCCAGCAGAATTCGGGACAGGGACGGGAACACCGGGGAGCTGTTTTTT. As protein: CASRIRDRDGNTGELFF.

This chain joins TRBV5-6 and TRBJ2-5; D gene uncertain. Judging by the DNA end, TRBJ2-7 fits better; the J call may be wrong. The germline gives CDR1 SGHDT, CDR2 YYEEEE. The CDR3 runs 11 residues. The CDR3 protein is CASSRTYEQYF. CDR3 in DNA: TGTGCCAGCAGCCGAACCTACGAGCAGTACTTC.

J is TRBJ2-2 and V is TRBV5-6; 8 positions match TRBD1. From germline, CDR1 is SGHDT and CDR2 YYEEEE. Losses at the gene ends were 3 bases for V and 2 bases for J; bases not matched to a gene: 3. The CDR3 runs to 15 residues. The CDR3 DNA sequence: TGTGCCAGCAGCTATGGGACAGGAAACACCGGGGAGCTGTTTTTT. It translates to CASSYGTGNTGELFF.

This clone was seen only a few times. The V call is TRBV19, the J call TRBJ2-1; 7 bases align to TRBD1. Looked up from germline, CDR1 is LNHDA and CDR2 is SQIVND (reference sequence). The CDR3 is made up of 15 amino acids. Trimming cost V 1 base and J 5 bases; bases outside gene matches: 5. In DNA form, the CDR3 reads TGTGCCAGTAGTATAGTTAACAGGGGCCACAATGAGCAGTTCTTC. As protein: CASSIVNRGHNEQFF.

The rearrangement joins TRBV7-9 to TRBJ2-1, with D possibly being TRBD1 (5 bases). Germline V gives CDR1 SEHNR, CDR2 FQNEAQ (reference sequence). V lost 8 bases and J 1 base, leaving 18 bases between the germline ends. The CDR3 sequence is 16 residues long. The CDR3 DNA sequence: TGTGCCAGCTTGGATGGGGCCCTTTCATCCTACAATGAGCAGTTCTTC. Encoded protein: CASLDGALSSYNEQFF. The full variable domain, rest sourced from reference TRBV7-9 and TRBJ2-1, is DTGVSQNPRHKITKRGQNVTFRCDPISEHNRLYWYRQTLGQGPEFLTYFQNEAQLEKSRLLSDRFSAERPKGSFSTLEIQRTEQGDSAMYLCASLDGALSSYNEQFFGPGTRLTVL.

The chain is built from TRBV7-9 and TRBJ1-4, with D tentatively TRBD1 (6 bases). The V gene lost 2 bases and the J gene lost 6 bases, with 13 bases spanning the gap. The CDR3 is 15 amino acids. CDR1 is SEHNR, CDR2 FQNEAQ, per germline (reference sequence). In DNA form, the CDR3 reads TGTGCCAGCAGCTTAAGGGGGGGAAAAGATGAAAAACTGTTTTTT. Protein product: CASSLRGGKDEKLFF.

V gene TRBV30 combines with J gene TRBJ1-2; TRBD1 matches 9 bases. V was clipped by 3 bases and J by 7 bases; unmatched bases: 9. The CDR3 is 14 amino acids. From germline, CDR1 is GTSNPN and CDR2 SVGIG (reference sequence). The CDR3 protein is CAWSLRTGVIGYTF. In DNA, the CDR3 is TGTGCCTGGAGCCTTAGGACAGGGGTTATTGGCTACACCTTC.

The genes are TRBV4-2 and TRBJ2-7; TRBD2 agrees at 11 bases. V gave up 5 bases and J gave up 6 bases; unmatched junction bases: 9. The CDR3 contains 15 residues. Germline CDR1 reads LGHNA; CDR2 reads YNFKEQ. The CDR3 nucleotides read TGTGCCAGCAGCTATAGCGGGGGGGCCCAGAGCGAGCAGTACTTC. It is translated as CASSYSGGAQSEQYF.

The V call is TRBV10-2, the J call TRBJ2-5, with D maybe TRBD1 (5 bases). The J call may be faulty, since TRBJ2-7 better matches the DNA end. Germline CDR1 is WSHSY and CDR2 is SAAADI. The CDR3 length is 12 residues. The DNA of the CDR3 is TGCGCCACCTCGACAGACTTGTACGAGCAGTACTTC. It encodes CATSTDLYEQYF.

V and J are TRBV30 and TRBJ1-1; D is unresolved. V dropped 7 bases and J dropped 11 bases, with 8 bases sitting between them. The CDR3 is made up of 8 amino acids. Per the germline V gene, CDR1 is GTSNPN and CDR2 is SVGIG (reference sequence). CDR3: CALHTAFF. Written as DNA, the CDR3 is TGTGCCTTACATACCGCTTTCTTT. Supplemented by reference TRBV30 and TRBJ1-1, the full variable domain reads SQTIHQWPATLVQPVGSPLSLECTVEGTSNPNLYWYRQAAGRGLQLLFYSVGIGQISSEVPQNLSASRPQDRQFILSSKKLLLSDSGFYLCALHTAFFGQGTRLTVV.

This clone was counted a single time. The chain links TRBV11-2 to TRBJ2-3, with 8 bases fitting TRBD2. CDR3 length: 13 amino acids. V dropped 5 bases and J dropped 5; count of bases not matched to a gene: 3. Germline values: CDR1 SGHAT, CDR2 FQNNGV. This CDR3 is CASSVGRGDTQYF. In DNA, the CDR3 is TGTGCCAGCAGCGTCGGGAGGGGAGATACGCAGTATTTT. The full variable domain, with the rest looked up from reference TRBV11-2 and TRBJ2-3, is EAGVAQSPRYKIIEKRQSVAFWCNPISGHATLYWYQQILGQGPKLLIQFQNNGVVDDSQLPKDRFSAERLKGVDSTLKIQPAKLEDSAVYLCASSVGRGDTQYFGPGTRLTVL.

V gene TRBV4-1 combines with J gene TRBJ1-6, with a tentative D call TRBD1 (5 bases). Looked up from germline, CDR1 is MGHRA and CDR2 is YSYEKL. V lost 0 bases and J lost 7, with 16 bases in between. The CDR3 length is 17 residues. CDR3 sequence (DNA): TGCGCCAGCAGCCAAGATGAGAAGGGGCGGTACAATTCACCCCTCCACTTT. Amino acid sequence: CASSQDEKGRYNSPLHF.

This chain uses TRBV7-9 with TRBJ1-1; D call uncertain. The CDR3 is 12 residues long. Germline V gene sequence: CDR1 SEHNR, CDR2 FQNEAQ (reference sequence). Deletions cut 9 bases from V and 3 bases from J, with 11 bases between. The CDR3 region is CASGDGYTEAFF. CDR3 bases: TGTGCCAGTGGGGATGGGTACACTGAAGCTTTCTTT.

This chain links TRBV6-5 with TRBJ1-5; D uncertain. Trimming took 0 bases from V and 1 from J, leaving 7 bases between them. From germline, CDR1 is MNHEY and CDR2 SVGAGI. This CDR3 comprises 15 residues. This CDR3 reads CASSYSIPSNQPQHF. The CDR3 region has the DNA TGTGCCAGCAGTTACTCGATTCCGAGCAATCAGCCCCAGCATTTT.

The chain links TRBV27 to TRBJ1-1; possibly TRBD1 for D (5 bases). Trimming stripped 6 bases from V and 0 bases from J, with 17 bases between. The CDR3 loop spans 16 amino acids. CDR1 is MNHEY and CDR2 is SMNVEV in the germline V gene (reference sequence). In DNA, the CDR3 is TGTGCCAGCAGACACAACAGAGGGACGGTGAACACTGAAGCTTTCTTT. Residues: CASRHNRGTVNTEAFF.

The chain carries TRBV27 and TRBJ1-1, with D hard to call. This CDR3 has 17 residues. Germline-derived CDR1 and CDR2 are MNHEY and SMNVEV (reference sequence). Trimming took off 5 bases at V and 0 bases at J, with 19 bases between the two ends. As DNA, the CDR3 is TGTGCCAGCAGTCCATTAAGCTCCGGTGGGATGAACACTGAAGCTTTCTTT. Translation gives CASSPLSSGGMNTEAFF.

J is TRBJ1-6 and V is TRBV9, with D unclear. The CDR3 sequence is 13 residues long. The germline V gene has CDR1 SGDLS and CDR2 YYNGEE. V shed 3 bases and J shed 7 bases, with 8 bases lying between them. DNA for the CDR3: TGTGCCAGCAGCGAGGACCTAAATTCACCCCTCCACTTT. It is translated as CASSEDLNSPLHF. The full variable domain, completed using reference TRBV9 and TRBJ1-6, is DSGVTQTPKHLITATGQRVTLRCSPRSGDLSVYWYQQSLDQGLQFLIQYYNGEERAKGNILERFSAQQFPDLHSELNLSSLELGDSALYFCASSEDLNSPLHFGNGTRLTVT.

V and J are TRBV7-2 and TRBJ1-1; possible D gene TRBD1, 5 bases. The CDR3 consists of 15 residues. CDR1 is SGHTA, CDR2 FQGNSA, per germline. Trimming took off 5 bases at V and 5 bases at J, with 18 bases between the two ends. CDR3 sequence: CASSPALGGRTEAFF. The CDR3 coding sequence is TGTGCCAGCAGCCCGGCTCTGGGGGGTCGGACTGAAGCTTTCTTT.

This sequence joins TRBV14 and TRBJ1-1, with no clear D. Trimming removed 5 bases from V and 3 bases from J, with 19 bases in between. Germline V gene data show CDR1 as SGHDN and CDR2 as FVKESK. The CDR3 has 16 amino acids. CDR3 loop: CASSFLGEWGYTEAFF. As DNA, the CDR3 is TGTGCCAGCAGCTTTTTAGGTGAATGGGGATACACTGAAGCTTTCTTT.

In this sample, this clone turned up once. The CDR3 nucleotides read TGTGCCAGCGTTGGGGGGGCTAAAGATACGCAGTATTTT. This gives the protein CASVGGAKDTQYF. The rearrangement joins TRBV27 to TRBJ2-3; maybe TRBD2 (7 bases). CDR3 length equals 13 residues. Germline CDR1 MNHEY, CDR2 SMNVEV (reference sequence). V was shortened by 8 bases and J by 5 bases, with 14 bases between the two germline ends.

The CDR3 sequence: CASSLDTGRGTEAFF. CDR3 bases: TGTGCCAGCAGCTTAGATACAGGCCGGGGGACTGAAGCTTTCTTT. The chain joins TRBV11-3 to TRBJ1-1, with D tentatively TRBD1 (5 bases). The CDR3 is made up of 15 amino acids. The V gene's germline CDR1 is SGHNT and CDR2 YENEEA. V lost 0 bases and J 5 bases, leaving 13 bases between the germline ends.

This rearrangement joins TRBV19 to TRBJ2-2; no firm D call. Trimming removed 3 bases at V and 4 bases at J, with 9 bases between. The CDR3 has 14 residues. From germline, CDR1 is LNHDA and CDR2 SQIVND (reference sequence). Written as DNA, the CDR3 is TGTGCCAGTAGTATCGCGGTCGTCACCGGGGAGCTGTTTTTT. It yields the protein CASSIAVVTGELFF.

The chain joins TRBV25-1 to TRBJ2-7; D may correspond to TRBD1 or TRBD2 (5 bases each). Trimming cost V 3 bases and J 7 bases, with 13 bases left between them. Germline V lookup: CDR1 MGHDK, CDR2 SYGVNS. CDR3 length: 13 residues. DNA for the CDR3: TGTGCCAGCAGTGAGGGGACCGAGAGAGAGCAGTACTTC. Amino acid sequence: CASSEGTEREQYF.

A note on this clone: A read error may account for a junction end that differs from germline. V usage is TRBV7-7 and J usage is TRBJ2-7; perhaps TRBD1 as D (5 bases). The CDR3 extends over 14 amino acids. Germline V gene data show CDR1 as SSHAT and CDR2 as FNYEAQ (reference sequence). CDR3: CASSQEQGLGEQYF. CDR3 in DNA: TGTGCTAGCAGTCAGGAGCAGGGCTTGGGCGAGCAGTACTTC.

V is TRBV30 and J is TRBJ1-2, with TRBD1 matching over 8 bases. V lost 2 bases to trimming and J lost 14 bases; unmatched junction nucleotides: 4. The CDR3 length is 10 residues. Germline lookup yields CDR1 GTSNPN and CDR2 SVGIG (reference sequence). The CDR3 DNA follows: TGTGCCTGGAGTTTGGACAGGGCGACCTTC. Translated: CAWSLDRATF.

This rearrangement joins TRBV6-5 to TRBJ1-3; maybe TRBD1 (5 bases). Trimming shortened V by 7 bases and J by 0 bases, and 10 bases separated the two germline ends. The CDR3 is 14 residues long. In germline, CDR1 is MNHEY, CDR2 SVGAGI. The CDR3 sequence is CASTDGGSGNTIYF. In DNA, the CDR3 is TGTGCCAGCACCGACGGGGGCTCTGGAAACACCATATATTTT.

The chain recombines TRBV7-9 with TRBJ2-3; the match to TRBD2 covers 10 bases. V shed 2 bases, J shed 3 bases, and the junction held 5 bases outside the gene matches. Germline V gives CDR1 SEHNR, CDR2 FQNEAQ (reference sequence). The CDR3 covers 16 residues. The CDR3 sequence is CASSLQLAGETDTQYF. The DNA for the CDR3 is TGTGCCAGCAGCTTACAGCTAGCGGGGGAAACAGATACGCAGTATTTT. Looking up the rest from reference TRBV7-9 and TRBJ2-3 gives the full variable domain: DTGVSQNPRHKITKRGQNVTFRCDPISEHNRLYWYRQTLGQGPEFLTYFQNEAQLEKSRLLSDRFSAERPKGSFSTLEIQRTEQGDSAMYLCASSLQLAGETDTQYFGPGTRLTVL.

This clone has just one count. J is TRBJ1-5 and V is TRBV7-8; D is ambiguous. Germline V gene sequence: CDR1 SGHVS, CDR2 FQNEAQ. V was cut by 5 bases and J by 0 bases, with 8 bases left in between. This CDR3 spans 14 amino acids. This chain's CDR3 is CASSPLSSNQPQHF. CDR3 bases: TGTGCCAGCAGCCCTCTTAGTAGCAATCAGCCCCAGCATTTT.

The CDR3 DNA reads as TGTGCCAGCAGCCTAGAGGAAGGGCGTACGCCCCAGCATTTT. Translated: CASSLEEGRTPQHF. V is TRBV28 and J is TRBJ1-5; unclear D gene. The CDR3 has 14 amino acids. V was cut by 6 bases and J by 9 bases, with 18 bases left in between. CDR1 and CDR2 from the germline V gene are MDHEN and SYDVKM.